This T cell receptor beta chain was captured by sequencing in a study of T cell repertoires in breast cancer (dated by TCRdb to about 2016). Regarding the study in general: Samples profiled in the study came from tumors, lymph nodes and peripheral blood lymphocytes of breast cancer patients, along with peripheral blood from healthy control donors. The majority of the approximately 23 patient tumors analyzed for shared TCRs were ER+/PR+. Controls included nine healthy donors of an age range similar to the patients. On average, approximately 500,000 sequences per sample and roughly 9.9 reads per input cell were obtained by sequencing. Because breast cancer has a low mutational burden and rarely has common mutations, the study reasoned that TCRs shared between breast cancer patients would target shared antigens. Tumors and tumor-involved lymph nodes were minced and digested with Liberase and DNase, then filtered through 70-um and 40-um filters. Tumor-free lymph nodes were processed without enzymatic digestion, and Ficoll was used to separate blood samples.

About this clonotype itself: There is no known antigen for this receptor. One base away there is no much larger clone; base qualities are not given.

Overall study results and their limits: Shared TCRs showed TRBV7 predominance, possibly reflecting tumor recognition or mispriming bias from eight TRBV7 primers. Emulsion RT-PCR was considered qualitative rather than quantitative, because transcript abundance and primer differences skewed the recovery of clones. Genuine antitumor clones may have been missed because singleton TCRs were discarded and only part of each tumor was sampled. Sentinel lymph nodes involved by tumor shared about fourfold more TCRs with matched tumor repertoires than tumor-free nodes did (around 7.7% versus 2%). Approximately 19 TCR pairs were shared across seven or more patient tumors and rarely found in control blood, suggesting possible tumor specificity. Shared TCRs were encoded by various nucleotide sequences, which suggests selection and expansion based on antigen.

V loses 2 bases of germline sequence and J loses 6 bases, and the interval between the two ends is 13 bases. CDR1 and CDR2 (DFQATT, SNEGSKA) derive from the germline V gene (reference sequence). The CDR3 measures 13 amino acids from cysteine to phenylalanine. CDR3 DNA only is kept here, 39 bases in frame from base 1. To analyze paired alpha-beta TCRs of CD8+ T cells, the researchers used an expanded emulsion RT-PCR method with primers covering all TCR V genes. CD8+ T cells were isolated with a CD8 positive selection kit and incubated overnight in 9.5 to 10 IU/mL IL-2 before emulsion RT-PCR. To prepare the library, emulsion pairing was applied. Unpaired genes were suppressed by a second nested PCR containing blocking oligos, after which a third nested PCR added Illumina adaptors and barcodes. Each emulsion RT-PCR master mix contained roughly 4,500-270,000 T cells, with C-region, Stepout and V-region primers. The Micellula Emulsion and Purification Kit was used to make the emulsions, and Qiagen OneStep RT-PCR reagents were used for RT-PCR. The pooled libraries were sequenced on an Illumina MiSeq using paired-end 2 x 250 reads. As for the original processing: Read pairs were joined in Galaxy and clipped at the engineered overlap into separate alpha and beta files; unclipped reads were discarded. To assign alpha-beta pairs, the researchers used CompleteTCR, a MiTCR-based pipeline that relies on an R script to link chains sharing read cluster identifiers. TCR sequences that were observed only once, about 1-3.3% of the total, were removed as potential sequencing errors. TCRdb took the public reads, trimmed them with fastp at Q25, ran MiXCR for clone calling and kept in-frame beta chains. Every entry covers one CDR3 protein and lists the most common genes and DNA from its rows. These V and J calls derive from TCRdb rather than the authors' analysis. For this sample there are some 37,000 distinct CDR3 sequences; about 41% appear just once. Clones ranked in the top ten supply 50% to 65% of the sample.

Sample: CD8+ T cells. The chain joins TRBV20-1 to TRBJ1-2; the D gene is unclear. This sequence was found in a pool of human donors with breast cancer or a healthy control (not recorded which). The nucleotides are TGCAGTGCTAGAAGGGCGAGCTTGGATGGCTACACCTTC. It codes for CSARRASLDGYTF.